This is a list of T cell receptor beta chains from one sample in a study of T-cell reconstitution after alpha-beta-depleted transplantation in children. TCRdb analysed the PCR reads with MiXCR anew, one entry per CDR3 protein. The repertoire includes roughly 610,000 distinct CDR3 sequences, about 10% of them detected once, and about 4.3% sits in the top ten. Here the sequenced sample was PBMCs from the stem cell graft donor, taken from the stem cell graft. These receptor sequences come from a human donor who donated a stem cell graft to a child with acute myeloid leukemia. Both conserved end residues are part of each CDR3. Each record gives: CDR3 protein, CDR3 DNA, V gene, J gene, clone size, D gene. A D gene is named only where the DNA matches it firmly. Size is omitted from some rows. Given values are once, few, many or a class for expanded clones.

CASSPYSGTSTTGELFF	TGTGCCAGCAGCCCCTATAGCGGAACCAGCACCACCGGGGAGCTGTTTTTT	TRBV3-1	TRBJ2-2	.	.
CASSYPGGRGSYEQYF	TGTGCCAGCAGTTACCCAGGGGGCAGGGGCTCCTACGAGCAGTACTTC	TRBV6-5	TRBJ2-7	.	TRBD1
CASSVGAGKNYGYTF	TGTGCCAGCAGTGTTGGGGCAGGGAAAAACTATGGCTACACCTTC	TRBV6-1	TRBJ1-2	few	.
CASNGGGPSNEQFF	TGTGCCAGCAATGGGGGAGGGCCTTCGAATGAGCAGTTCTTC	TRBV6-2/TRBV6-3	TRBJ2-1	few	TRBD2
CASTRIDGRPEAFF	TGTGCCAGCACACGAATCGATGGGCGCCCTGAAGCTTTCTTT	TRBV6-1	TRBJ1-1	few	.
CSARPPSSYEQYF	TGCAGTGCTAGGCCTCCGAGTTCCTACGAGCAGTACTTC	TRBV20-1	TRBJ2-7	.	.
CASSWRGRAKEEAFF	TGTGCCAGCAGTTGGCGGGGCAGGGCTAAGGAGGAAGCTTTCTTT	TRBV28	TRBJ1-1	few	.
CSVGRGGGMNTEAFF	TGCAGCGTTGGAAGAGGGGGCGGGATGAACACTGAAGCTTTCTTT	TRBV29-1	TRBJ1-1	many	TRBD1
CASSQDNPADTQYF	TGCGCCAGCAGCCAAGATAATCCGGCAGATACGCAGTATTTT	TRBV4-3	TRBJ2-3	many	.
CASSSNRIPPENIQYF	TGTGCCAGCAGCTCGAACAGGATCCCCCCGGAGAACATTCAGTACTTC	TRBV7-2	TRBJ2-4	few	.
CASSHVGGREKLFF	TGTGCCAGCAGCCACGTGGGGGGGCGCGAAAAACTGTTTTTT	TRBV6-1	TRBJ1-4	.	.
CASTSPGVQPQHF	TGTGCCAGCACCTCCCCAGGGGTTCAGCCCCAGCATTTT	TRBV28	TRBJ1-5	.	.
CASSLYPGGDTTSPLFF	TGTGCCAGCAGCTTATATCCCGGGGGCGATACTACTTCCCCGCTGTTTTTT	TRBV11-2	TRBJ2-2	many	.
CASSSNLAGHYNEQFF	TGTGCCAGCAGCTCAAACCTAGCGGGACACTACAATGAGCAGTTCTTC	TRBV6-1	TRBJ2-1	.	TRBD2
CSVDTGMRAEAFF	TGCAGCGTTGATACGGGGATGAGGGCTGAAGCTTTCTTT	TRBV29-1	TRBJ1-1	many	.
CASSPPEYEQYF	TGTGCCAGCAGTCCCCCTGAGTACGAGCAGTACTTC	TRBV28	TRBJ2-7	.	.
CASRPGVSGTKDTQYF	TGCGCCAGCAGGCCTGGGGTAAGCGGGACAAAAGATACGCAGTATTTT	TRBV5-1	TRBJ2-3	.	.
CASSLALVGGLADTQYF	TGTGCCAGCAGCTTAGCGCTTGTAGGAGGCTTGGCAGATACGCAGTATTTT	TRBV7-2	TRBJ2-3	.	.
CASSRLGPDDNYGYTF	TGTGCCAGCAGCCGGTTGGGGCCAGATGATAACTATGGCTACACCTTC	TRBV5-6	TRBJ1-2	.	.
CASETSGTNTGELFF	TGTGCCAGCGAGACTAGCGGGACGAACACCGGGGAGCTGTTTTTT	TRBV28	TRBJ2-2	.	TRBD2
CASKEMTGELFF	TGTGCCAGCAAGGAGATGACCGGGGAGCTGTTTTTT	TRBV2	TRBJ2-2	few	.
CATSKQAGAPHEQYF	TGTGCCACCAGCAAGCAGGCGGGAGCCCCCCACGAGCAGTACTTC	TRBV3-1	TRBJ2-7	.	TRBD2